This T cell receptor (beta chain) comes out of a study of blood T cell repertoires in COVID-19. The wider study: Spain, Italy and the United States supplied samples that represented acute and convalescent COVID-19. Sample material is recorded as cDNA or gDNA derived from T cells, B-cell-depleted T cells, or PBMCs.

Per germline, CDR1 SGHRS and CDR2 YFSETQ. V lost 7 bases, J lost 0 bases, and 16 bases lay in between. The CDR3 length is 16 residues. This clone is a singleton in its sample. Authors' methods: Scientists estimated how many nucleated cells there were by amplifying reference gene primers. Sequencing was performed with immunoSEQ multiplex PCR; in TCRdb, only in-frame clones are kept and a portion is missing. The DNA was the basis for D and trimming; V, J and clone size are from that table. The sample carries some 83,000 clones, 88% recorded once. Sequences were obtained from peripheral blood. This chain links TRBV5-1 with TRBJ2-2, with D tentatively TRBD1 (6 bases). The receptor's source is a man between 60 and 75 years old with acute or convalescent COVID-19. The CDR3 sequence is CASRDTRKANTGELFF. CDR3 coding DNA: TGCGCCAGCCGGGACACCCGTAAAGCGAACACCGGGGAGCTGTTTTTT.